The 30 T cell receptor beta chains in this list originate from one sample, sequenced in a study of human T cells and chemical hapten exposure. The time point was: patch test 3, about 24 weeks after DPC sensitization. Treatment in this sample: therapeutic diphenylcyclopropenone sensitization with weekly scalp DPC. MiXCR, applied by TCRdb to the RACE reads, yields one record per CDR3 protein. There are some 170,000 distinct CDR3 sequences in the sample; roughly 25% occur only once, and roughly 2.2% lies in the top ten. Source: whole blood, taken in connection with sensitization to the hapten diphenylcyclopropenone (DPC). These receptors were collected from a woman under 30 with alopecia areata. Some clones in this sample may be carry-over from other donors' samples.

The V call is TRBV15, the J call TRBJ1-4; a possible D gene is TRBD1 (6 bases). Germline assignment: CDR1 LNHNV and CDR2 YYDKDF (reference sequence). V gave up 0 bases and J gave up 3 bases, with 14 bases separating them. The CDR3 runs 17 residues. For the CDR3, the DNA is TGTGCCACCAGCAGAGATGCAGGGGCTAGGTCTAATGAAAAACTGTTTTTT. This encodes CATSRDAGARSNEKLFF.

This clonotype appeared a few times. This chain connects TRBV6-1 to TRBJ2-7, with D possibly being TRBD1 (6 bases). V gave up 11 bases and J gave up 2 bases, with 19 bases separating them. The CDR3 is 14 residues long. CDR1 MNHNS and CDR2 SASEGT come from the germline V gene. The CDR3 sequence: CACVRGIGTYEQYF. The CDR3 nucleotides are TGTGCCTGTGTCAGGGGCATCGGGACCTACGAGCAGTACTTC.

The V and J genes are TRBV21-1 and TRBJ2-7. TRBV21-1 is a known pseudogene. This CDR3 is built from 13 residues. CDR3 DNA: TGTGCCAGCAGCAAAGCTCCTTCCTACGAGCAGTACTTC. Protein product: CASSKAPSYEQYF.

V and J are TRBV5-1 and TRBJ2-1; 8 bases align to TRBD1. CDR1 SGHRS and CDR2 YFSETQ come from the germline V gene. The CDR3 is 13 amino acids. J was trimmed by 7 bases and V by 3 bases; bases with no gene match: 3. CDR3 nucleotides: TGCGCCAGCAGCTCTTACAGGGGGAATGAGCAGTTCTTC. Translating gives CASSSYRGNEQFF.

The chain has TRBV5-1 and TRBJ2-1; TRBD2 aligns across 11 bases. In germline, CDR1 is SGHRS, CDR2 YFSETQ. V shed 1 base, J shed 2 bases, and the junction held 5 bases outside the gene matches. The CDR3 loop spans 17 amino acids. The CDR3 spells CASSLPSGGPTYNEQFF. CDR3 DNA sequence: TGCGCCAGCAGCTTGCCTAGCGGGGGGCCCACCTACAATGAGCAGTTCTTC.

The V and J genes are TRBV7-9 and TRBJ2-7; D unclear. The CDR3 is 12 amino acids. Germline loops: CDR1 SEHNR, CDR2 FQNEAQ (reference sequence). V was shortened by 5 bases and J by 5 bases, with 10 bases between the two germline ends. The DNA for the CDR3 is TGTGCCAGCAGCCTGAAAAGGGACGAGCAGTACTTC. Its protein product is CASSLKRDEQYF. The whole variable domain, filled in from reference TRBV7-9 and TRBJ2-7, reads DTGVSQNPRHKITKRGQNVTFRCDPISEHNRLYWYRQTLGQGPEFLTYFQNEAQLEKSRLLSDRFSAERPKGSFSTLEIQRTEQGDSAMYLCASSLKRDEQYFGPGTRLTVT.

This clonotype turned up a few times. The chain combines TRBV9 with TRBJ2-5; D uncertain. V lost 0 bases and J lost 5, with 5 bases in between. The CDR3 sequence is 12 residues long. The germline V gene encodes CDR1 SGDLS and CDR2 YYNGEE. The CDR3 is CASSVGPETQYF. CDR3 coding DNA: TGTGCCAGCAGCGTAGGGCCCGAGACCCAGTACTTC.

This clonotype showed up just a few times. The chain employs TRBV2 and TRBJ1-5, with D possibly TRBD1 on 6 matching bases. V was cut by 2 bases and J by 6 bases, with 11 bases left in between. Germline values: CDR1 SNHLY, CDR2 FYNNEI. The CDR3 runs 14 residues. CDR3 residues: CASSEQGPPQPQHF. The CDR3 nucleotides are TGTGCCAGCAGTGAACAGGGGCCCCCTCAGCCCCAGCATTTT.

This clonotype appeared a few times. The chain combines TRBV2 with TRBJ2-2; TRBD2 is a possible D gene (5 bases). The CDR3 sequence is 14 residues long. Deletions cut 6 bases from V and 6 bases from J, with 14 bases between. The germline CDR1 and CDR2 sequences are SNHLY and FYNNEI. The CDR3 protein is CASRTPGRPGELFF. The DNA for the CDR3 is TGTGCCAGCAGAACCCCGGGGAGACCCGGGGAGCTGTTTTTT.

The V call is TRBV27, the J call TRBJ2-3; no clear D. This CDR3 is built from 15 residues. Per the germline V gene, CDR1 is MNHEY and CDR2 is SMNVEV (reference sequence). V was trimmed by 0 bases and J by 1 base, leaving 8 bases between them. In DNA form, the CDR3 reads TGTGCCAGCAGTTTATCGGGCTCCCGCACAGATACGCAGTATTTT. Translation gives CASSLSGSRTDTQYF.

The CDR3 nucleotides are TGCAGCGTTGTTTGGGATACGCAGTATTTT. This encodes CSVVWDTQYF. This chain joins TRBV29-1 and TRBJ2-3; no firm D call. Germline CDR1 is SQVTM and CDR2 is ANQGSEA. The CDR3 runs 10 residues. V lost 4 bases and J 6 bases, leaving 5 bases between the germline ends.

The chain has TRBV10-2 and TRBJ2-7; unclear D gene. Per the germline V gene, CDR1 is WSHSY and CDR2 is SAAADI. Trimming removed 2 bases from V and 2 bases from J, with 4 bases in between. CDR3 length equals 12 residues. In DNA, the CDR3 is TGCGCCAGCAGTGAGATGGCCTACGAGCAGTACTTC. This gives the protein CASSEMAYEQYF.

This clonotype was counted a few times. The J gene is TRBJ2-7, the V gene TRBV6-5; D not certain. V lost 0 bases and J lost 9, with 18 bases in between. Germline V gene lookup returns CDR1 MNHEY and CDR2 SVGAGI. This CDR3 is 15 amino acids long. CDR3 coding DNA: TGTGCCAGCAGTTACTCGAGGACGCAGATTTGGGGGCAGTACTTC. Protein: CASSYSRTQIWGQYF.

This clonotype was detected a few times. The J gene is TRBJ1-5, the V gene TRBV20-1; D is uncertain. This CDR3 comprises 12 residues. Trimming cost V 6 bases and J 5 bases, with 11 bases left between them. From germline, CDR1 is DFQATT and CDR2 SNEGSKA (reference sequence). The CDR3 spells CSALNGDQPQHF. The CDR3 bases are TGCAGTGCACTCAACGGGGATCAGCCCCAGCATTTT.

The chain recombines TRBV24-1 with TRBJ2-2; possible D gene TRBD1, 6 bases. CDR3 length: 14 residues. Germline loops: CDR1 KGHDR, CDR2 SFDVKD. V lost 4 bases, J lost 5 bases, and 10 bases lay in between. The CDR3 sequence is CATSDEGGTGELFF. The CDR3 bases are TGTGCCACCAGTGACGAAGGGGGAACCGGGGAGCTGTTTTTT.

The rearrangement links TRBV4-1 to TRBJ1-2; D may be TRBD1 (5 bases). This CDR3 region has 15 residues. Germline CDR1 is MGHRA and CDR2 is YSYEKL. Trimming stripped 2 bases from V and 0 bases from J, with 10 bases between. CDR3 nucleotides: TGCGCCAGCAGCCAACGGGACGGATCTAACTATGGCTACACCTTC. Translation gives CASSQRDGSNYGYTF.

The chain joins TRBV7-3 to TRBJ2-2; D gene ambiguous. The germline CDR1 and CDR2 sequences are SGHTA and FQGTGA. The CDR3 covers 14 residues. Trimming pared 2 bases from V and 5 bases from J, leaving 9 bases between. The chain's CDR3 is CASSLLGSTGELFF. The CDR3 nucleotides read TGTGCCAGCAGCTTACTAGGGTCGACCGGGGAGCTGTTTTTT.

This clonotype was detected only a few times. The chain couples TRBV6-2 or TRBV6-3 to TRBJ1-5; 7 nucleotides align to TRBD1. Germline CDR1 and CDR2: MNHEY and SVGEGT. This CDR3 has 18 amino acids. V shed 5 bases and J 5 bases; nucleotides not matched to a gene: 18. CDR3 DNA sequence: TGTGCCAGCAGTCCCTGGGAGGGGGCCCTTCCTTTGTATCAGCCCCAGCATTTT. This encodes CASSPWEGALPLYQPQHF.

This chain uses TRBV5-1 with TRBJ1-6; D might be TRBD1 (6 bases). The CDR3 contains 15 residues. V was shortened by 4 bases and J by 5 bases, with 13 bases between the two germline ends. CDR1 is SGHRS and CDR2 is YFSETQ in the germline V gene. The CDR3 sequence: CASSVRDTNNSPLHF. The CDR3 DNA is TGCGCCAGCAGCGTCCGGGACACAAATAATTCACCCCTCCACTTT.

The DNA of the CDR3 is TGTGCCAGCAGGGGACAGGGGAGCACAGATACGCAGTATTTT. Translated, it gives CASRGQGSTDTQYF. The rearrangement uses TRBV9 and TRBJ2-3, with 10 bases aligning to TRBD1. The CDR3 loop spans 14 amino acids. After removal of 5 bases from V and 0 bases from J, the junction contained 0 bases not matched to a gene. Germline CDR1 SGDLS, CDR2 YYNGEE.

This clonotype was counted at least ten times. The J gene is TRBJ2-2, the V gene TRBV20-1; 9 nucleotides align to TRBD1. This CDR3 contains 15 residues. Trimming at V came to 0 bases and at J to 3 bases, leaving 2 bases not matched to a gene. The germline V gene has CDR1 DFQATT and CDR2 SNEGSKA (reference sequence). DNA of the CDR3: TGCAGTGCTAGAGAGTGGGACAGGGACACCGGGGAGCTGTTTTTT. Translation gives CSAREWDRDTGELFF.

This sequence joins TRBV2 and TRBJ2-5; 13 nucleotides match TRBD2. The CDR3 totals 14 residues. J was trimmed by 5 bases and V by 9 bases; bases with no gene match: 6. Per germline, CDR1 SNHLY and CDR2 FYNNEI. CDR3 bases: TGTGCCAGGGCGGGGACTAGCGGGGAGGAGACCCAGTACTTC. Encoded protein: CARAGTSGEETQYF.

The chain is built from TRBV20-1 and TRBJ2-2; D remains ambiguous. The germline V gene encodes CDR1 DFQATT and CDR2 SNEGSKA (reference sequence). V was pared by 6 bases and J by 6 bases, with 20 bases between. The CDR3 sequence is 15 residues long. The CDR3 is CSADAFDSGAGELFF. CDR3 in DNA: TGCAGTGCCGATGCGTTCGACTCCGGCGCCGGGGAGCTGTTTTTT.

Worth noting for this clonotype: A read error may produce the germline difference seen at one junction end. V and J are TRBV4-1 and TRBJ1-4; 7 positions match TRBD1. There are 15 residues in the CDR3. CDR1 MGHRA and CDR2 YSYEKL come from the germline V gene. CDR3 in amino acids: CANSLIDRVGEKLFF. The CDR3 region has the DNA TGCGCCAACAGCCTCATAGACAGGGTGGGTGAAAAACTGTTTTTT.

The chain links TRBV29-1 to TRBJ1-3, with 8 positions matching TRBD1. Germline CDR1 and CDR2: SQVTM and ANQGSEA. V was clipped by 4 bases and J by 6 bases; unmatched bases: 5. CDR3 length: 13 residues. CDR3: CSVAQGAVNTIYF. The CDR3 nucleotides are TGCAGCGTTGCCCAGGGGGCCGTAAACACCATATATTTT.

This clonotype was found a few times. The chain links TRBV20-1 to TRBJ1-1; possible D gene TRBD1, 5 bases. Germline CDR1 is DFQATT and CDR2 is SNEGSKA (reference sequence). The CDR3 has 13 amino acids. The V and J ends lost 1 base and 1 base respectively, with 7 bases between them. The DNA of the CDR3 is TGCAGTGCTAGAGTGGGGGGGAACACTGAAGCTTTCTTT. This gives the protein CSARVGGNTEAFF.

In this sample, this clonotype turned up a few times. V gene TRBV11-2 combines with J gene TRBJ1-3, with D unresolved. The V gene's germline CDR1 is SGHAT and CDR2 FQNNGV. CDR3 length: 16 amino acids. The ends were cut back, 5 bases at V and 5 bases at J, with 19 bases in the middle. CDR3 region: CASSPSGPQSRNTIYF. In nucleotides, the CDR3 is TGTGCCAGCAGCCCAAGCGGGCCCCAAAGTCGAAACACCATATATTTT.

The chain employs TRBV2 and TRBJ2-5, with 8 bases that match TRBD2. The CDR3 consists of 14 residues. V was clipped by 7 bases and J by 4 bases; unmatched bases: 8. Germline CDR1 is SNHLY and CDR2 is FYNNEI. The CDR3 coding sequence is TGTGCCAGCAACCTTGAGAGCGGGGGAGAGACCCAGTACTTC. It specifies CASNLESGGETQYF.

The rearrangement uses TRBV7-6 and TRBJ2-1; 9 bases map to TRBD2. The CDR3 extends over 16 amino acids. Germline V gene lookup returns CDR1 SGHVS and CDR2 FNYEAQ. V lost 5 bases and J lost 7; bases outside the gene matches: 12. The CDR3 DNA is TGTGCCAGCAGCGCGCTTCGGGTAGCGGGGGCTAATGAGCAGTTCTTC. Protein: CASSALRVAGANEQFF.

The DNA of the CDR3 is TGCGCCAGCAGCCCCGGGACAGGGTTCCAGGGCGAGCAGTACTTC. The encoded protein is CASSPGTGFQGEQYF. V and J are TRBV5-1 and TRBJ2-7; 9 bases are a match to TRBD1. The CDR3 totals 15 residues. Germline trimming cut 4 bases from V and 6 bases from J; bases unmatched to any gene: 11. The germline CDR1 and CDR2 sequences are SGHRS and YFSETQ.